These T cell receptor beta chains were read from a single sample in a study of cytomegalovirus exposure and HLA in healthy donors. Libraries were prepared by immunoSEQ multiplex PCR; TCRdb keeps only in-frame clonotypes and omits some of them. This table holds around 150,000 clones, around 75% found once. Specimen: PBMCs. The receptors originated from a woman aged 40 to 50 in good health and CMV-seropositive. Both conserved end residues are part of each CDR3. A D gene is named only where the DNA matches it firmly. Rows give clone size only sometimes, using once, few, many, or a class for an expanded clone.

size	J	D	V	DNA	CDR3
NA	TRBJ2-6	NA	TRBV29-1	TGCAGCGTTCGGAGCGGCTCTGGGGCCAACGTCCTGACTTTC	CSVRSGSGANVLTF
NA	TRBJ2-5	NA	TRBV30	TGTGCCTGGGGGATTGGGCGGGCCCTCCAAGAGACCCAGTACTTC	CAWGIGRALQETQYF
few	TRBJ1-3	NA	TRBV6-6	TGTGCCAGCAGCCGCGACAGCGCCTCCTCTGGAAACACCATATATTTT	CASSRDSASSGNTIYF
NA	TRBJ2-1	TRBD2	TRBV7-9	TGTGCCAGCAGCCGACAGGCTTTGACTAGCGGTGGCTACAATGAGCAGTTCTTC	CASSRQALTSGGYNEQFF
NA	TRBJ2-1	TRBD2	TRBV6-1	TGTGCCAGCAGTGAAGCGCTTGGACTAGCGGGAGTGGAGTATGAGCAGTTCTTC	CASSEALGLAGVEYEQFF
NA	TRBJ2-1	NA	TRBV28	TGTGCCAGCAGTTCTCCGACGATCGGGGATGAGCAGTTCTTC	CASSSPTIGDEQFF
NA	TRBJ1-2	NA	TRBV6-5	TGTGCCAGCAGACGACAGGAAAACTATGGCTACACCTTC	CASRRQENYGYTF
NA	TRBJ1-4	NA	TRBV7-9	TGTGCCAGCAGCTTAGGTTCAGGGTATGAAAAACTGTTTTTT	CASSLGSGYEKLFF
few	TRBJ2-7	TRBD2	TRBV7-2	TGTGCCAGCAGCTTAGCCGGGAGGGCCTACGAGCAGTACTTC	CASSLAGRAYEQYF
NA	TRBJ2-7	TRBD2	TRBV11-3	TGTGCCAGCAGCACGGGGGGGGACGGTACCTACGAGCAGTACTTC	CASSTGGDGTYEQYF
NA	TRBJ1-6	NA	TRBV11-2	TGTGCCAGCAGCCCCTCCGGAGGGAATTCACCCCTCCACTTT	CASSPSGGNSPLHF
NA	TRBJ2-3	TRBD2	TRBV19	TGTGCCAGTAGTCCGCCGACTAGCGGGAGCACAGATACGCAGTATTTT	CASSPPTSGSTDTQYF
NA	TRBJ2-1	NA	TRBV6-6	TGTGCCAGCAGCGAGGCCGCGGTAGCGGTTTACAATGAGCAGTTCTTC	CASSEAAVAVYNEQFF
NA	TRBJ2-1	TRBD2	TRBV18	TGTGCCAGCTCCCAGACTAGCGGGAGGGCCGATGAGCAGTTCTTC	CASSQTSGRADEQFF
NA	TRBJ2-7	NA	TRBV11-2	TGTGCCAGCAGCTTTGATAGTCGAGGCGTACGACCCTACGAGCAGTACTTC	CASSFDSRGVRPYEQYF
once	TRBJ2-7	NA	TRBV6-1	TGTGCCAGCAGTGAACGGACGTCGGACTACTACGAGCAGTACTTC	CASSERTSDYYEQYF
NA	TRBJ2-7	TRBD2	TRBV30	TGTGCCTGGAGTGGACTAGCGGTCCACGAGCAGTACTTC	CAWSGLAVHEQYF
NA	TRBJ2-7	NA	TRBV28	TGTGCCAGCATAAAAGACCGTCAGAGGTACGAGCAGTACTTC	CASIKDRQRYEQYF
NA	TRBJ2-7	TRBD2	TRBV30	TGTGCCTGCGAGACTAGCGGGAAGGACGAGCAGTACTTC	CACETSGKDEQYF
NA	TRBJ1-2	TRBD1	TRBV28	TGTGCCAGCAGTCCACCAGGGGGCGCAGGTGGCTACACCTTC	CASSPPGGAGGYTF
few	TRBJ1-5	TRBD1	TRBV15	TGTGCCACCAGCAGATTGGGGACAGGGGGTAGCAATCAGCCCCAGCATTTT	CATSRLGTGGSNQPQHF
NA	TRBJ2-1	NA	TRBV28	TGTGCCAGCAGTTTTTTCGGGCGGGGAAATGAGCAGTTCTTC	CASSFFGRGNEQFF
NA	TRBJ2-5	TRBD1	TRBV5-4	TGTGCCAGCAGCACGGGACAGGGTGAAGAGACCCAGTACTTC	CASSTGQGEETQYF
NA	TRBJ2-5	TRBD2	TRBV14	TGTGCCAGCAGCCATTTTACCGGGACTAGCGTACAAGAGACCCAGTACTTC	CASSHFTGTSVQETQYF
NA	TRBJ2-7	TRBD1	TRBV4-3	TGCGCCAGCAGTACCGGGACAGGGGACTACGAGCAGTACTTC	CASSTGTGDYEQYF
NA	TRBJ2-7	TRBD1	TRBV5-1	TGCGCCAGCAGCTTGGACGGGACAGTAGCCTACGAGCAGTACTTC	CASSLDGTVAYEQYF
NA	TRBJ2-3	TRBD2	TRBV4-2	TGTGCCAGCAGCCAAGATCCAGCGGGGAGAGACACAGATACGCAGTATTTT	CASSQDPAGRDTDTQYF
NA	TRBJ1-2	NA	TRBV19	TGTGCCAGTAGTATTTACAGGGAACGTATCTATGGCTACACCTTC	CASSIYRERIYGYTF
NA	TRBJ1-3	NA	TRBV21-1	TGTGCCAGCAGCAAATCAGGGTGGTGTTTAGATCAAAACACCATATATTTT	CASSKSGWCLDQNTIYF
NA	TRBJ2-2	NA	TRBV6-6	TGTGCCAGCAGAAGGCCCTCCGGGGGCACCGGGGAGCTGTTTTTT	CASRRPSGGTGELFF
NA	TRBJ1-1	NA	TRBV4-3	TGCGCCAGCAGCCAAGCTAAGGGAGGTTCGAACACTGAAGCTTTCTTT	CASSQAKGGSNTEAFF
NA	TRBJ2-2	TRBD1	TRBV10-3	TGTGCCATCAGTGAAGGACAGGGGATGAGCACCGGGGAGCTGTTTTTT	CAISEGQGMSTGELFF
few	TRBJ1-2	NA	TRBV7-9	TGTTCCGGCGCGGGCGGGGCAGACTATGGCTACACCTTC	CSGAGGADYGYTF
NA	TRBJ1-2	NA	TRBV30	TGTGCCTGGATGTTGGCGGGGCGCCCCTATGGCTACACCTTC	CAWMLAGRPYGYTF
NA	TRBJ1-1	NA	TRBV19	TGTGCCAGTAGTGCCGGACATGGCGCTGAAGCTTTCTTT	CASSAGHGAEAFF
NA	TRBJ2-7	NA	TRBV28	TGTGCCAGCAGTTTCTCTTTTTTCACAGCCTACGAGCAGTACTTC	CASSFSFFTAYEQYF
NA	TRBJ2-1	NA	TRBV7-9	TGTGCCAGCAGCCGGGACTTCTCCTACAATGAGCAGTTCTTC	CASSRDFSYNEQFF
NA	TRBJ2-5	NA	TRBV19	TGTGCCAGTAGTACCGGGACACACCAAGAGACCCAGTACTTC	CASSTGTHQETQYF
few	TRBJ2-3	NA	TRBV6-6	TGTGCCAGCAGTTACTACGGGAGTCAGGCAGATACGCAGTATTTT	CASSYYGSQADTQYF
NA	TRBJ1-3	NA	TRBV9	TGTGCCAGCAGCTGGACAGAAGGAGACACCATATATTTT	CASSWTEGDTIYF
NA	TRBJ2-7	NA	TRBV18	TGTGCCAGCTCACCGCGCTTGGGAGGAGGCGCCTACGAGCAGTACTTC	CASSPRLGGGAYEQYF
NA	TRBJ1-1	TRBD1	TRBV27	TGTGCCAGTCGGACAGGGGCGGAAGCTTTCTTT	CASRTGAEAFF
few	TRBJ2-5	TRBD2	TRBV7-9	TGTGCCAGCAGCTTCGGACTAGCGGGAGAGGGTGAGACCCAGTACTTC	CASSFGLAGEGETQYF
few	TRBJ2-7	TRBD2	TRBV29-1	TGCAGCGTCCAACTAGCGGGAGCTGGGGAGCAGTACTTC	CSVQLAGAGEQYF
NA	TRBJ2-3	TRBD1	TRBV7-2	TGTGCCAGCAGCTTAGGGGACAGGGGGCCCACAGATACGCAGTATTTT	CASSLGDRGPTDTQYF
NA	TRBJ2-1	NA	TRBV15	TGTGCCACCAGCAGAGATCCTAGTTTTGAGCAGTTCTTC	CATSRDPSFEQFF
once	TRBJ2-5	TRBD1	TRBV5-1	TGCGCCAGCAGCCCCCGGACAGGAAGGCAAGAGACCCAGTACTTC	CASSPRTGRQETQYF
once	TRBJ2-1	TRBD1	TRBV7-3	TGTGCCAGCAGCCTAGGGACAGGGGTCGGGAATGAGCAGTTCTTC	CASSLGTGVGNEQFF
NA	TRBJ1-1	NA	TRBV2	TGTGCCAGCAGTGAAAATGGGCCAGGGAACACTGAAGCTTTCTTT	CASSENGPGNTEAFF
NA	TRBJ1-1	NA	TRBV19	TGTGCCAGTAGCACCGGGGGGGGACGTGAAGCTTTCTTT	CASSTGGGREAFF